The TCR beta chain under discussion was sequenced for a study of T cell changes during pregnancy in multiple sclerosis (dated by TCRdb to between 2019 and 2020). Broadly, across the study: The study looked at changes in the T cell repertoire across pregnancy in women with multiple sclerosis.

Comment on this clone: Its antigen target is currently unknown. The sample holds no much larger clone one base away, and base qualities are not on file.

Receptors were amplified or captured by the immunoSEQ multiplex PCR assay. TCRdb carries this immuneACCESS record with in-frame sequences only. Its versions omit some clonotypes, under half of them owing to an unresolved V gene in the studies checked, with the rest unexplained. The sample table records 40,000 to 60,000 clones; approximately 94% of these occur just once. The top ten constitute less than 5.5% of the sample. The V end gives up 1 base and the J end 3 bases, leaving 4 bases in the junction not matched to a gene. The CDR3 covers 16 residues, taking in both the cysteine and the phenylalanine. Only CDR3 DNA is held: 48 bases, read in frame from base 1. CDR1 is given as WNHNN and CDR2 as SYGVQD, both from the germline V gene (reference sequence).

In this chain, TRBV10-1 is recombined with TRBJ2-1; 9 central nucleotides agree with TRBD2. This sequence was found in a female donor with multiple sclerosis, enrolled in a pregnancy study. The material was CD8+ T cells from peripheral blood mononuclear cells, obtained before pregnancy. The sequence in DNA is TGCGCCAGCAGTGAGTTTCGGCGGGAGGGCTACAATGAGCAGTTCTTC. Its translation reads: CASSEFRREGYNEQFF.